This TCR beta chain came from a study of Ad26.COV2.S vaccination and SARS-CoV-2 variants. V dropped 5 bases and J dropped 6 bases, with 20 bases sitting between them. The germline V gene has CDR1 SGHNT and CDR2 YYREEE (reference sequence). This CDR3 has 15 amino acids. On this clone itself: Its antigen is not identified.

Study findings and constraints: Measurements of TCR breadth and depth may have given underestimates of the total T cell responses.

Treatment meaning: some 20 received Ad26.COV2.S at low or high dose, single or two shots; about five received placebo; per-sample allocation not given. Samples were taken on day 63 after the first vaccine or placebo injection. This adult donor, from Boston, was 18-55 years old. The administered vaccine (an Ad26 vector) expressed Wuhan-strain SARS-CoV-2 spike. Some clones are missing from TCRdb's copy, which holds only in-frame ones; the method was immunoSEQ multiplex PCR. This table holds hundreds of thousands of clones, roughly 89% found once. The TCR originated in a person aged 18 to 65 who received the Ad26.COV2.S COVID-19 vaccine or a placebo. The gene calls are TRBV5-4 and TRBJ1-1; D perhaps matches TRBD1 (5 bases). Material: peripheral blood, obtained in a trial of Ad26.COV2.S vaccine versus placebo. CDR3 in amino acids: CASRHLGTDRSEAFF. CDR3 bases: TGTGCCAGCAGACATCTTGGGACGGATCGGTCTGAAGCTTTCTTT.